This entry describes one T cell receptor beta chain. Repertoires were generated with immunoSEQ multiplex PCR, while TCRdb's copy carries only in-frame clones and drops some. The data hold some 51,000 clones, with about 90% observed a single time. The data derive from a study of OX40 agonist ivuxolimab in advanced cancers. The overall study: The dose-escalation cohort had hepatocellular carcinoma, melanoma, renal cell or head and neck cancer.

The germline V and J ends were trimmed by 5 bases and 3 bases, with 20 bases remaining between them. The CDR3 has 16 amino acids. Germline V gene data show CDR1 as LNHDA and CDR2 as SQIVND (reference sequence). The chain has TRBV19 and TRBJ2-7; D may match TRBD1 or TRBD2 (6 bases each). Specimen: CD4+ or CD8+ T cells sorted from blood, collected in a trial of the OX40 agonist ivuxolimab. This clonotype originated in an adult with an advanced solid tumor such as melanoma, head and neck, liver or kidney cancer. Here the CDR3 reads CASSLIFGGSRYEQYF. CDR3 nucleotide sequence: TGTGCCAGTAGTTTAATCTTCGGGGGCTCTCGCTACGAGCAGTACTTC.